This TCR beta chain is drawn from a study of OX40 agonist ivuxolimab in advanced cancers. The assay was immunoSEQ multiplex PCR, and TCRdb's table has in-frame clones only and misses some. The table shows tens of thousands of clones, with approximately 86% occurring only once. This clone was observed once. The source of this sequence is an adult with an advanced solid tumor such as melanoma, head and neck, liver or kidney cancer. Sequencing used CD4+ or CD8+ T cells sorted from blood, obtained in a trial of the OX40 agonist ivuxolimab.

The CDR3 protein is CATSKDRGSLGGYTF. The DNA for the CDR3 is TGTGCCACCAGCAAGGACAGGGGATCTTTGGGGGGCTACACCTTC. This chain joins TRBV15 and TRBJ1-2; 9 bases line up with TRBD1. Trimming cost V 4 bases and J 8 bases; bases outside gene matches: 11. This CDR3 comprises 15 residues. The germline V gene encodes CDR1 LNHNV and CDR2 YYDKDF (reference sequence).